This T cell receptor (beta chain) derives from a study of graft-versus-host responses after intestinal transplantation. Study information: Anti-thymocyte globulin induction, then tacrolimus and steroids for about three years, went to all recipients.

On this clone itself: Its antigen remains unidentified.

Trimming shortened V by 4 bases and J by 1 base, and 9 bases separated the two germline ends. CDR1 and CDR2 from the germline V gene are SGDLS and YYNGEE. This CDR3 contains 14 residues. Sequenced by immunoSEQ multiplex PCR; TCRdb stores in-frame clones only, minus some. In the table there are 80,000 to 100,000 clones, 80% to 85% of which are singletons. This TCR came from a human donor who received an intestinal transplant. The chain joins TRBV9 to TRBJ2-1, with D possibly matching TRBD1 (5 bases). The sequenced sample was unstimulated CD8+ T cells sorted from spleen or lymph node cells, obtained before intestinal transplant. The CDR3 DNA reads TGTGCCAGCAGCACCCAGGGATCCTACAATGAGCAGTTCTTC. Translating gives CASSTQGSYNEQFF. The complete variable domain, with remaining parts taken from reference TRBV9 and TRBJ2-1, reads DSGVTQTPKHLITATGQRVTLRCSPRSGDLSVYWYQQSLDQGLQFLIQYYNGEERAKGNILERFSAQQFPDLHSELNLSSLELGDSALYFCASSTQGSYNEQFFGPGTRLTVL.